These 11 T cell receptor beta chains were sequenced from one sample in a study of cytomegalovirus exposure and HLA in healthy donors. The PCR made use of 60 Vbeta and 13 Jbeta primers. Assay used: immunoSEQ multiplex PCR; TCRdb lists only in-frame clones, some missing. The sample lists fewer than 200,000 clones, approximately 80% seen once, with roughly 4.7% in the top ten. Material for sequencing was PBMCs. The source of these receptors is a man aged 25-45 years in good health and CMV-seronegative.

This sequence joins TRBV6-5 and TRBJ1-5, with a possible D match to TRBD1 (6 bases). The CDR3 contains 14 residues. Trimming took off 8 bases at V and 5 bases at J, with 16 bases between the two ends. Germline-derived CDR1 and CDR2 are MNHEY and SVGAGI. The DNA of the CDR3 is TGTGCCAGCGGGGGCTTTCAAGCGGATCAGCCCCAGCATTTT. Translated, it gives CASGGFQADQPQHF.

V usage is TRBV28 and J usage is TRBJ2-3; no reliable D call. Germline CDR1 and CDR2: MDHEN and SYDVKM. V lost 2 bases and J 2 bases, leaving 11 bases between the germline ends. CDR3 length: 15 amino acids. CDR3 sequence: CASSLRGEHTDTQYF. DNA for the CDR3: TGTGCCAGCAGTTTAAGAGGAGAACACACAGATACGCAGTATTTT.

The rearrangement joins TRBV5-3 to TRBJ2-1; 7 bases are shared with TRBD2. TRBV5-3 is marked as an open reading frame, function uncertain. V shed 1 base, J shed 0 bases, and the junction held 7 bases outside the gene matches. The length of the CDR3 is 17 residues. The CDR3 region is CARSLISLALSYNEQFF. In DNA, the CDR3 is TGTGCCAGAAGCTTGATCTCACTAGCGCTCTCCTACAATGAGCAGTTCTTC.

The chain links TRBV11-2 to TRBJ2-7; D uncertain. The CDR3 is made up of 14 amino acids. CDR1 is SGHAT and CDR2 is FQNNGV in the germline V gene. The V end lost 1 base, the J end lost 5 bases, and 12 bases lay between the germline ends. Written as DNA, the CDR3 is TGTGCCAGCAGCTTAGGTTCAGGAATACACGAGCAGTACTTC. Translation: CASSLGSGIHEQYF.

This chain uses TRBV7-9 with TRBJ2-2; D is possibly TRBD1 (5 bases). V gave up 2 bases and J gave up 4 bases, with 17 bases separating them. The CDR3 is 17 amino acids. Germline-derived CDR1 and CDR2 are SEHNR and FQNEAQ (reference sequence). The CDR3 DNA reads TGTGCCAGCAGCTTACCAAGTGGGGCCCTGGGCACCGGGGAGCTGTTTTTT. It specifies CASSLPSGALGTGELFF.

This clone showed up just a few times. The chain joins TRBV2 to TRBJ2-2; 7 positions match TRBD1. This CDR3 contains 15 residues. CDR1 and CDR2 (germline): SNHLY, FYNNEI. The ends lost 3 bases at V and 4 bases at J; junction bases unmatched: 5. The CDR3 bases are TGTGCCAGCAGTGAGGTCAGGGGGTCCACCGGGGAGCTGTTTTTT. Its translation is CASSEVRGSTGELFF.

Comments on this clone: An end of the junction does not agree with germline; a read error may underlie this. V gene TRBV30 combines with J gene TRBJ2-7, with 11 bases identical to TRBD2. CDR3 size: 16 residues. Per germline, CDR1 GTSNPN and CDR2 SVGIG (reference sequence). CDR3 DNA: TGTGTCTGGAAGACGGGGGGACTAGCGGAGGCCTACGAGCAGTACTTC. Residues: CVWKTGGLAEAYEQYF. The variable domain in full, completed from reference TRBV30 and TRBJ2-7, reads SQTIHQWPATLVQPVGSPLSLECTVEGTSNPNLYWYRQAAGRGLQLLFYSVGIGQISSEVPQNLSASRPQDRQFILSSKKLLLSDSGFYLCVWKTGGLAEAYEQYFGPGTRLTVT.

The rearrangement joins TRBV5-4 to TRBJ2-5; TRBD1 aligns across 7 bases. The J call may be incorrect, as the DNA end agrees better with TRBJ2-7. Per germline, CDR1 SGHNT and CDR2 YYREEE (reference sequence). This CDR3 has 13 amino acids. The CDR3 DNA follows: TGTGCCAGCAGCTTGGCCAGGGGGTACGAGCAGTACTTC. Translated, it gives CASSLARGYEQYF.

The chain carries TRBV11-2 and TRBJ1-2, with D uncertain. This CDR3 comprises 13 residues. Trimming left V 4 bases short and J 1 base short, with 7 bases between. The germline V gene has CDR1 SGHAT and CDR2 FQNNGV. The CDR3 protein is CASSSGLNYGYTF. In nucleotides, the CDR3 is TGTGCCAGCAGCTCGGGTCTTAACTATGGCTACACCTTC.

Points on this clone: Additional DNA sequences in this sample encode the identical CDR3. J is TRBJ1-1 and V is TRBV19; no firm D call. The V and J ends lost 5 bases and 5 bases respectively, with 9 bases between them. Per germline, CDR1 LNHDA and CDR2 SQIVND (reference sequence). The CDR3 has 12 amino acids. DNA of the CDR3: TGTGCCAGTAGTGAGGGTTGGACTGAAGCTTTCTTT. This encodes CASSEGWTEAFF.

This clone has more than one count but fewer than ten. This CDR3 is CASSLAAGQGVIQYF. Written as DNA, the CDR3 is TGTGCCAGCAGCTTAGCTGCGGGGCAAGGGGTCATTCAGTACTTC. The rearrangement joins TRBV7-6 to TRBJ2-4, with D perhaps TRBD2 (6 bases). Germline V gene lookup returns CDR1 SGHVS and CDR2 FNYEAQ. The CDR3 totals 15 residues. Trimming cost V 0 bases and J 9 bases, with 15 bases left between them.